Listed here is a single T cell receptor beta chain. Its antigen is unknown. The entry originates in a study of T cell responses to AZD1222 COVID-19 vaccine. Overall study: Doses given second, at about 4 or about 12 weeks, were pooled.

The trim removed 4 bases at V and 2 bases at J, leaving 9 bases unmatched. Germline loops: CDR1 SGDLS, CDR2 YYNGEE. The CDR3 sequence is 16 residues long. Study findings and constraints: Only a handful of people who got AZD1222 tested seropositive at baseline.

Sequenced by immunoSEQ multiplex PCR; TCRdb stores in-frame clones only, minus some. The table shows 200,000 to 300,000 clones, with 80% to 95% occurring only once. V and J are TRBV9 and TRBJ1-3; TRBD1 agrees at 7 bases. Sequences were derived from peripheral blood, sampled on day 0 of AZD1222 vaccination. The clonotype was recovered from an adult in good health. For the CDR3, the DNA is TGTGCCAGCAGCCCGGGGAGGGGGCGAGCTGGAAACACCATATATTTT. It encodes CASSPGRGRAGNTIYF.